The rows below give T cell receptor beta chains drawn from one sample of a study of vaccination and CD4 T cells after COVID-19. Antigens for these TCRs are unknown. Each CDR3 protein is one row after TCRdb ran MiXCR on the PCR reads. The sample has approximately 15,000 distinct CDR3 sequences; just over 20% are singletons. The sequenced sample was CD4+ T cells from blood, cultured in vitro, obtained before SARS-CoV-2 vaccination. Receptor source: a human donor who received a COVID-19 vaccine. CDR3s include the opening cysteine and the closing phenylalanine or tryptophan. The D gene is left open where the match is weak. Some rows have no size entry. The others give once, few or many, or a class for an expanded clone.

D gene	J gene	V gene	clone size	CDR3 DNA	CDR3 protein
.	TRBJ2-2	TRBV7-9	.	TGTGCCAGCAGCTCCGTAACTAGTTTCGGGGAGCTGTTTTTT	CASSSVTSFGELFF
.	TRBJ1-1	TRBV6-1	medium-sized	TGTGCCAGCAGTGACACAGGGATCGGGAACACTGAAGCTTTCTTT	CASSDTGIGNTEAFF
.	TRBJ1-3	TRBV28	few	TGTGCCAGCGGCGGGGGGGGTCCTGGAAACACCATATATTTT	CASGGGGPGNTIYF
.	TRBJ1-2	TRBV10-3	few	TGTGCCATCAGTGAGTCGAAGGGGCTTGGCTACACCTTC	CAISESKGLGYTF
.	TRBJ1-2	TRBV5-1	.	TGCGCCAGCAGCCCGCGTCCGGGTGATATGGGGGGCTACACCTTC	CASSPRPGDMGGYTF
.	TRBJ2-1	TRBV11-3	.	TGTGCCAGCAGCTTGGAGTCGATAACCTACAATGAGCAGTTCTTC	CASSLESITYNEQFF
TRBD1	TRBJ2-1	TRBV2	few	TGTGCCAGCGTGGGACAGGGGCCCAAGAGCTCCTACAATGAGCAGTTCTTC	CASVGQGPKSSYNEQFF
TRBD1	TRBJ1-2	TRBV30	few	TGTGCCTGGAGATCAGGGACAGGGGGGAAAGGGAACTATGGCTACACCTTC	CAWRSGTGGKGNYGYTF
.	TRBJ1-5	TRBV19	few	TGTGCCAGTAATATACAGGCTCAGCCCCAGCATTTT	CASNIQAQPQHF
TRBD1	TRBJ2-6	TRBV7-9	.	TGTGCCAGCAGAGATACAGGGGCTGGGGCCAACGTCCTGACTTTC	CASRDTGAGANVLTF
TRBD1	TRBJ2-7	TRBV6-1	few	TGTGCCAGCAGGCAAGGGACAGGGGGCGTCAAATCCTACGAGCAGTACTTC	CASRQGTGGVKSYEQYF
.	TRBJ1-6	TRBV5-8	.	TGTGCCAGCAGCCACGGGTCTGATTCACCCCTCCACTTT	CASSHGSDSPLHF
.	TRBJ1-4	TRBV2	few	TGTGCCAGCAGTTTAGGGACTAATGAAAAACTGTTTTTT	CASSLGTNEKLFF
.	TRBJ2-5	TRBV30	.	TGTGCCTGGAGTGCCCATCCATGGGAGACCCAGTACTTC	CAWSAHPWETQYF
TRBD1	TRBJ1-1	TRBV6-1	.	TGTGCCAGCAGTCGACAGGGGGGAAGCACTGAAGCTTTCTTT	CASSRQGGSTEAFF
TRBD2	TRBJ2-3	TRBV20-1	.	TGCAGTGCTGGACGGGGGGGGGCCGGTTACGGCACAGATACGCAGTATTTT	CSAGRGGAGYGTDTQYF
.	TRBJ1-5	TRBV5-1	.	TGCGCCAGCAGCTTGGAACCCGGGGGGGGCAATCAGCCCCAGCATTTT	CASSLEPGGGNQPQHF
.	TRBJ2-7	TRBV19	.	TGTGCCAGTAGTATCAGACTAGTTCAAGCTTACGAGCAGTACTTC	CASSIRLVQAYEQYF
TRBD2	TRBJ2-3	TRBV20-1	few	TGCAGTGCCATCCCGGGGGGCGGGGGGTTGGGAGATACGCAGTATTTT	CSAIPGGGGLGDTQYF
TRBD1	TRBJ1-5	TRBV20-1	medium-sized	TGCAGTGCCTCGGGGATCGAAGGGGGCCTTGAACATAGCAATCAGCCCCAGCATTTT	CSASGIEGGLEHSNQPQHF
.	TRBJ2-3	TRBV5-1	.	TGCGCCAGCAGCTTGCTCGGGTCCCCGGGGGATACGCAGTATTTT	CASSLLGSPGDTQYF
TRBD2	TRBJ2-3	TRBV24-1	.	TGTGCCACCAGTGACCCTAGCGGGGGGCGGTTAGATACGCAGTATTTT	CATSDPSGGRLDTQYF
TRBD1	TRBJ1-1	TRBV20-1	medium-sized	TGCAGTGCTAGAGATCAGGGGGGAAACACTGAAGCTTTCTTT	CSARDQGGNTEAFF
TRBD1	TRBJ1-1	TRBV6-1	few	TGTGCCAGCAGAGAACGGGACAGTGGGTACACTGAAGCTTTCTTT	CASRERDSGYTEAFF
TRBD1	TRBJ2-1	TRBV2	.	TGTGCCAGCAACAACAGGGGGGCTGACAATGAGCAGTTCTTC	CASNNRGADNEQFF
TRBD1	TRBJ1-2	TRBV5-4	.	TGTGCCAGCAGCTACGACAGGGCCAACAATGGCTACACCTTC	CASSYDRANNGYTF
.	TRBJ1-1	TRBV21-1	.	TGTGCCATGCCTTCGAGACAGGGGGCGCATAGGTTTTTTCATTGGAACACTGAAGCTTTCTTT	CAMPSRQGAHRFFHWNTEAFF
TRBD1	TRBJ1-2	TRBV28	.	TGTGCCAGCAGCTTACAGGGGGTATATGGCTACACCTTC	CASSLQGVYGYTF
.	TRBJ1-2	TRBV12-3/TRBV12-4	.	TGTGCCAGCAGTTCCCGGGGGGGGGCTACATTCAGAGATTATGGCTACACCTTC	CASSSRGGATFRDYGYTF
.	TRBJ1-6	TRBV18	few	TGTGCCAGCTCCCCCGGGCGGGTAGAAGCACCCCTCCACTTT	CASSPGRVEAPLHF
TRBD2	TRBJ2-3	TRBV6-5	few	TGTGCCAGCAGTTACTCGGTACTAGCGGGGCAAGATACGCAGTATTTT	CASSYSVLAGQDTQYF
.	TRBJ1-6	TRBV4-1	.	TGCGCCAGCAGCCAAGTAGGAACCGATGGTTATTCACCCCTCCACTTT	CASSQVGTDGYSPLHF
.	TRBJ2-5	TRBV30	.	TGTGCCTGGAGTGTAAAAAGTTGGAAGTCCCAAGAGACCCAGTACTTC	CAWSVKSWKSQETQYF
.	TRBJ1-5	TRBV20-1	.	TGCAGTGCTAGAGATGGGGGGGGGTTCCTGGGCAATCAGCCCCAGCATTTT	CSARDGGGFLGNQPQHF
.	TRBJ1-2	TRBV9	.	TGTGCCAGCAGCGTAGGGGTGGGACTTACGGATGGCTACACCTTC	CASSVGVGLTDGYTF
.	TRBJ2-7	TRBV6-5	.	TGTGCCAGCAGTTACAGGGAGACCTACGAGCAGTACTTC	CASSYRETYEQYF
.	TRBJ1-1	TRBV6-1	.	TGTGCCAGCAGTCGGCAGCCCAACACTGAAGCTTTCTTT	CASSRQPNTEAFF
.	TRBJ1-6	TRBV14	.	TGTGCCAGCAGCCAAGAAGGCCTGCGAAATTCACCCCTCCACTTT	CASSQEGLRNSPLHF
.	TRBJ1-5	TRBV6-1	medium-sized	TGTGCCAGCAGTGTAACGATACGGGGGGATCAGCCCCAGCATTTT	CASSVTIRGDQPQHF
TRBD2	TRBJ2-7	TRBV2	.	TGTGCCAGCAGTCCCAATAGCGGGGGAAAATACGAGCAGTACTTC	CASSPNSGGKYEQYF